This T cell receptor (beta chain) is from a study of Ad26.COV2.S vaccination and SARS-CoV-2 variants. CDR1 is SGDLS, CDR2 YYNGEE, per germline. Trimming cost V 4 bases and J 1 base, with 12 bases left between them. This CDR3 contains 14 residues. The table came from immunoSEQ multiplex PCR; TCRdb's copy has only in-frame clones and leaves some out. This table holds 200,000 to 300,000 clones, 88% found once. Noted treatment: roughly 18 received Ad26.COV2.S at low or high dose, single or two shots; about 5 received placebo; per-sample allocation not given. Samples were taken on day 63 after the first vaccine or placebo injection.

The sample consisted of peripheral blood, taken in a trial of Ad26.COV2.S vaccine versus placebo. The sequence came from a person between 18 and 59 years old who received the Ad26.COV2.S COVID-19 vaccine or a placebo. V is TRBV9 and J is TRBJ2-7; the D gene is possibly TRBD2 (6 bases). CDR3 DNA sequence: TGTGCCAGCAGCACCGGGACTCTATCCTACGAGCAGTACTTC. It encodes CASSTGTLSYEQYF.